The entry below gives a single T cell receptor (beta chain) sequence along with its context. The data are from a study of shared clonotypes between healthy human individuals. CDR1 and CDR2 (germline): SGHRS, YFSETQ. V shed 4 bases, J shed 7 bases, and the junction held 8 bases outside the gene matches. The CDR3 runs 14 residues. It was at deep level that the assay was run. Authors' processing steps: Junction-only sequences without quality scores came from ImmunoSEQ, so filtering differed. Sequenced by immunoSEQ multiplex PCR; TCRdb stores in-frame clones only, minus some. The D gene and trimming were derived from the DNA, and the V and J assignments and clone size from that table. The repertoire consists of about 640,000 clones, with about two thirds occurring once and the leading ten covering 1.8%. Investigators divided CD4+ cells into CD45RA+ naive and CD45RA-negative memory subsets.

This sequence originates from a woman aged 25 to 45 in good health. Sequenced sample: memory CD4+ T cells sorted from blood. Subset given: CD45RA-negative fraction. The chain combines TRBV5-1 with TRBJ2-1, with TRBD1 identical over 7 bases. The CDR3 nucleotides read TGCGCCAGCAGCCCTTTCCCGGGACAGAATGAGCAGTTCTTC. Protein sequence: CASSPFPGQNEQFF.